These 7 T cell receptor beta chains were all obtained from the same sample, sequenced in a study of blood T cell repertoires in COVID-19. Clones were read by immunoSEQ multiplex PCR, and TCRdb kept only the in-frame ones, dropping some. Of roughly 250,000 clones listed, more than 75% were seen once; the top ten hold roughly 1.6%. The sample was PBMCs or T cells enriched from blood (not recorded which). Receptors originate from a woman in her fifties or sixties who had recovered from COVID-19.

Notes on this clone: Within the sample, other DNA sequences also encode this same CDR3. The rearrangement joins TRBV28 to TRBJ2-5; 10 bases match TRBD2. Germline V gene lookup returns CDR1 MDHEN and CDR2 SYDVKM. The CDR3 has 14 amino acids. The trim removed 6 bases at V and 4 bases at J, leaving 5 bases unmatched. The CDR3, as DNA: TGTGCCAGCAGCCCGAGCGGGAGGGGAGAGACCCAGTACTTC. Its translation is CASSPSGRGETQYF.

The chain is built from TRBV30 and TRBJ2-6, with 10 bases lining up with TRBD2. Germline loops: CDR1 GTSNPN, CDR2 SVGIG (reference sequence). With 2 bases clipped from V and 0 bases from J, the junction kept 1 base outside the gene matches. The CDR3 consists of 16 residues. CDR3 protein: CAWSLAGASGANVLTF. CDR3 in DNA: TGTGCCTGGAGTCTAGCGGGAGCCTCTGGGGCCAACGTCCTGACTTTC.

The chain has TRBV19 and TRBJ2-3; 10 nucleotides align to TRBD2. CDR3 length equals 15 residues. CDR1 is LNHDA and CDR2 is SQIVND in the germline V gene (reference sequence). The J segment lost 5 bases and the V segment lost 3 bases, leaving 5 bases of the junction unmatched. This CDR3 reads CASSIKREGEDTQYF. The CDR3, as DNA: TGTGCCAGTAGTATTAAGCGGGAGGGCGAAGATACGCAGTATTTT.

The chain couples TRBV6-5 to TRBJ1-1; tentatively, D is TRBD1 (5 bases). The CDR3 is 15 residues long. The V end was cut by 0 bases, the J end by 4 bases, with 12 bases between. Germline V gives CDR1 MNHEY, CDR2 SVGAGI. The CDR3 sequence: CASSYSATQGTEAFF. CDR3 sequence (DNA): TGTGCCAGCAGTTACTCTGCGACTCAGGGCACTGAAGCTTTCTTT.

V is TRBV28 and J is TRBJ1-5; perhaps TRBD1 as D (5 bases). The germline gives CDR1 MDHEN, CDR2 SYDVKM. Between the trimmed V and J ends, which lost 4 bases and 3 bases, there was a span of 19 bases. The CDR3 totals 17 residues. CDR3 amino acids: CASSSIGGGGYNQPQHF. The CDR3 nucleotides read TGTGCCAGCAGTTCCATAGGCGGGGGGGGATACAATCAGCCCCAGCATTTT.

The J gene is TRBJ1-3, the V gene TRBV9; D uncertain. CDR3 length: 14 residues. The ends were cut back, 0 bases at V and 4 bases at J, with 8 bases in the middle. In germline, CDR1 is SGDLS, CDR2 YYNGEE. DNA of the CDR3: TGTGCCAGCAGCGTAGCTATGAACGGAAACACCATATATTTT. It codes for CASSVAMNGNTIYF.

The genes are TRBV7-2 and TRBJ2-5; maybe TRBD2 (6 bases). CDR3 length: 15 residues. V lost 4 bases and J 5 bases, leaving 17 bases between the germline ends. CDR1 is SGHTA and CDR2 is FQGNSA in the germline V gene. In DNA, the CDR3 is TGTGCCAGCAGCTCAAACTATGGGGGGTGGGAGACCCAGTACTTC. Amino acids: CASSSNYGGWETQYF.